These T cell receptor beta chains were read from a single sample in a study of CXCR3-negative and CXCR3-positive naive CD8 T cells. TCRdb reprocessed the 5' RACE reads, with one entry per CDR3 protein and no DNA. The sample has 120,000 to 150,000 distinct CDR3 sequences; the top ten hold approximately 0.28%. Sequencing was performed on naive CXCR3+ CD8+ T cells from blood. Receptors were obtained from a human donor in good health. Some clones in this sample may be carry-over from other donors' samples. Both conserved end residues are part of each CDR3. The order of the fields is V gene, J gene, CDR3 protein.

TRBV27	TRBJ2-1	CASSPRHLNEQFF
TRBV7-9	TRBJ2-7	CASSFGPDEQYF
TRBV5-5	TRBJ2-1	CASSSTTSGVWGEQFF
TRBV5-1	TRBJ1-2	CASSLQPLDNYGYTF
TRBV11-2	TRBJ2-1	CASSPRAAGVHEQFF
TRBV7-9	TRBJ2-1	CASSPPGTSGQEQFF
TRBV7-9	TRBJ2-1	CASSSGRDEQFF
TRBV28	TRBJ2-3	CASSPSLGDTQYF
TRBV13	TRBJ2-7	CASSPRTRGLPYEQYF
TRBV28	TRBJ2-1	CASSLIGELGNTEQFF
TRBV4-1	TRBJ2-7	CASSQGRGGSYEQYF
TRBV2	TRBJ2-3	CANRGLIETQYF
TRBV20-1	TRBJ2-7	CSARKREGLEQYF
TRBV7-2	TRBJ2-3	CASSLIIATGQDWLADTQYF
TRBV27	TRBJ1-5	CASSLAYSNQPQHF
TRBV21-1	TRBJ2-7	CAGHTTLAGSTYEQYF
TRBV7-6	TRBJ2-7	CASSLDGISSYREQYF
TRBV29-1	TRBJ1-1	CSVGTGGTEAFF
TRBV10-3	TRBJ2-7	CAISESGPASSYEQYF
TRBV7-6	TRBJ1-2	CASSLAGGNYGYTF
TRBV7-8	TRBJ1-2	CASSLSTDNYGYTF
TRBV12-3/TRBV12-4	TRBJ2-7	CASSSPRDGSYEQYF
TRBV9	TRBJ1-1	CASSVSGATPLNTEAFF
TRBV29-1	TRBJ2-1	CSVYEARGNEQFF
TRBV20-1	TRBJ2-7	CSARDSSSYEQYF
TRBV5-1	TRBJ2-7	CASSSSTGGAWDEQYF
TRBV7-9	TRBJ2-7	CASSSEQGRYEQYF
TRBV30	TRBJ1-1	CAWSSTGTEAFF
TRBV7-6	TRBJ2-7	CASSLETSGVSYEQYF
TRBV5-6	TRBJ1-2	CASSAEGSYGYTF
TRBV29-1	TRBJ2-2	CSVLGSHTGELFF
TRBV7-9	TRBJ1-2	CASRDDRAYYTF
TRBV29-1	TRBJ2-1	CSVEVQGAGNEQFF
TRBV6-5	TRBJ1-2	CASSYPRGYGYTF
TRBV6-5	TRBJ2-5	CASSLTGVRETQYF
TRBV6-5	TRBJ1-1	CASSLGTKAEAFF
TRBV4-3	TRBJ2-3	CASSQESRDTDTQYF
TRBV27	TRBJ2-1	CASSFLRDEQFF
TRBV19	TRBJ2-1	CASSQLAGNEQFF
TRBV7-9	TRBJ2-3	CASSLQPLAGGIADTQYF
TRBV7-2	TRBJ2-2	CASSLELIAGGPKTGELFF
TRBV4-3	TRBJ2-1	CASSQDYWGSGQFF